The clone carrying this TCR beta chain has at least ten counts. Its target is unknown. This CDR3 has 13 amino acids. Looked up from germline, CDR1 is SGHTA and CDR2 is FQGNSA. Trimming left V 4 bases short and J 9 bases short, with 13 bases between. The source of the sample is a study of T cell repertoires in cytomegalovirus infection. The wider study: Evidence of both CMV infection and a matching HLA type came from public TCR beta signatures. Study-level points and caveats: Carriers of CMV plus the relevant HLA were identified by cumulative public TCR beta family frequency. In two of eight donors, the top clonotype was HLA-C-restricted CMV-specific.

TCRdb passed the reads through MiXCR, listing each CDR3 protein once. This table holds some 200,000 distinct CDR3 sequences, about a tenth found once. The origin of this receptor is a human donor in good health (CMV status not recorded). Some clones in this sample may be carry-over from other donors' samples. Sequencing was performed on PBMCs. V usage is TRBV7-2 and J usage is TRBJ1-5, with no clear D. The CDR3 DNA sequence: TGTGCCAGCAGCTCCGTTTTACGGGGGCCCCAGCATTTT. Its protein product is CASSSVLRGPQHF.